This TCR beta chain was retrieved from a study of control samples from healthy donors and cancer patients. Trimming pared 2 bases from V and 0 bases from J, leaving 17 bases between. The CDR3 consists of 18 residues. Germline CDR1 and CDR2: SGHTA and FQGTGA. Using immunoSEQ multiplex PCR, the repertoire was profiled, and TCRdb retains in-frame clones only, with some absent. This sample yields 30,000 to 40,000 clones, of which around four fifths are seen a single time; 20% to 25% belongs to the top ten. This clone was observed a handful of times. This receptor was identified in a woman aged 55-75 years with lung cancer. The rearrangement links TRBV7-3 to TRBJ1-3; D uncertain. The specimen sequenced was PBMCs. In DNA form, the CDR3 reads TGTGCCAGCAGCTTATCGGCAGGCCCTTCCTTCTCTGGAAACACCATATATTTT. Translation gives CASSLSAGPSFSGNTIYF.